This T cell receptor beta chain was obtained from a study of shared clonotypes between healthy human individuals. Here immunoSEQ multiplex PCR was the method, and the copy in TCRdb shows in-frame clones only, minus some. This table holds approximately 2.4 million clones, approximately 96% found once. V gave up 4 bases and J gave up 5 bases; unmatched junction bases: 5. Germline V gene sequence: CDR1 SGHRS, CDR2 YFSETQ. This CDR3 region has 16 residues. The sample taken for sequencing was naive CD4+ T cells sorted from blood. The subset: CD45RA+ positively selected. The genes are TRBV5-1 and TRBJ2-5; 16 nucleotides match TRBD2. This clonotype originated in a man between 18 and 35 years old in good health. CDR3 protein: CASSPGLAGGHETQYF. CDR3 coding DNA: TGCGCCAGCAGCCCGGGACTAGCGGGGGGGCACGAGACCCAGTACTTC.